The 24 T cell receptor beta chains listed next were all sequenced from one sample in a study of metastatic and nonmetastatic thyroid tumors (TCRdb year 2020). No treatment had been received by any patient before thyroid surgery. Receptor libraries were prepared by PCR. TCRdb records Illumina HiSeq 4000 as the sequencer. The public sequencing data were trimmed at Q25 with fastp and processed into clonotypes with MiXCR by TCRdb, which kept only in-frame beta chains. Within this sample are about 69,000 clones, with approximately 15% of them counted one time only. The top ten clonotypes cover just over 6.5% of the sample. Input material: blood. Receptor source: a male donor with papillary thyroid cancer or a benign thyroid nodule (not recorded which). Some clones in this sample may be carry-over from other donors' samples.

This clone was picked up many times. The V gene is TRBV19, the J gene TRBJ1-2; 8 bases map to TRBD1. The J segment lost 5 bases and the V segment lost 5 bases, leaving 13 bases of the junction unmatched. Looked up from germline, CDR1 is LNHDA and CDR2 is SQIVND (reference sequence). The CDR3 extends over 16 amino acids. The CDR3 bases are TGTGCCAGTAGTCCTAATAGGGACAGGCCCCTTTATGGCTACACCTTC. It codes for CASSPNRDRPLYGYTF.

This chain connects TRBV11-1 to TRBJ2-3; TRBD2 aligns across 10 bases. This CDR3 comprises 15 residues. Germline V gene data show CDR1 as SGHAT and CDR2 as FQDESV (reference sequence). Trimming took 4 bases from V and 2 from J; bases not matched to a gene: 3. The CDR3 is CASSWTSGITDTQYF. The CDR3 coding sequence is TGTGCCAGCAGCTGGACTAGCGGAATCACAGATACGCAGTATTTT. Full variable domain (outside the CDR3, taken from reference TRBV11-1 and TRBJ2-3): EAEVAQSPRYKITEKSQAVAFWCDPISGHATLYWYRQILGQGPELLVQFQDESVVDDSQLPKDRFSAERLKGVDSTLKIQPAELGDSAMYLCASSWTSGITDTQYFGPGTRLTVL.

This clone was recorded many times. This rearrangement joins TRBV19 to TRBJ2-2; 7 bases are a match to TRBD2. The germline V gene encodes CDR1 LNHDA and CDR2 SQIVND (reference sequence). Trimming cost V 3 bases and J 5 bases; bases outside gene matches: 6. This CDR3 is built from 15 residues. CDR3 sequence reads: CASSMASGKTGELFF. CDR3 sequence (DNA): TGTGCCAGTAGTATGGCTAGCGGTAAAACCGGGGAGCTGTTTTTT.

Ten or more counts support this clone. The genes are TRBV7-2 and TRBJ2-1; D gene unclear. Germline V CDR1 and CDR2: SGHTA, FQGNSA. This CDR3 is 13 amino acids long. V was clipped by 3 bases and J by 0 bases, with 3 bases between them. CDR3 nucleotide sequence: TGTGCCAGCAGCTTTAGCTCCTACAATGAGCAGTTCTTC. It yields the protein CASSFSSYNEQFF.

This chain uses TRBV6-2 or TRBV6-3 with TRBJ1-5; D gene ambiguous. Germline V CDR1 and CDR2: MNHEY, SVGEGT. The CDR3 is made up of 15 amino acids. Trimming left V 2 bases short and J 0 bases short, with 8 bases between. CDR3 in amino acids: CASSYRPYSNQPQHF. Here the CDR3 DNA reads TGTGCCAGCAGTTACAGGCCTTATAGCAATCAGCCCCAGCATTTT.

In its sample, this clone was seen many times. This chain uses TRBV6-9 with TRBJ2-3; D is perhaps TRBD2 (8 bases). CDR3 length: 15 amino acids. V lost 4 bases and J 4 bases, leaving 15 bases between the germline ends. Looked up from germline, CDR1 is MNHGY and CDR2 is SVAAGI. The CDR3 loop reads CASSSGRDRPDTQYF. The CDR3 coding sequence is TGTGCCAGCAGTTCCGGGAGGGACAGACCAGATACGCAGTATTTT.

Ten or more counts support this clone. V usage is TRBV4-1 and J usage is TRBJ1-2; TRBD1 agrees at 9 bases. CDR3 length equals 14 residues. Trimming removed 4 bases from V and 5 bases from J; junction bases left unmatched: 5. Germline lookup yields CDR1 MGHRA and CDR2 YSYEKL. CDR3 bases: TGCGCCAGCAGCCCCGGACAGGGGTCTTATGGCTACACCTTC. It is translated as CASSPGQGSYGYTF.

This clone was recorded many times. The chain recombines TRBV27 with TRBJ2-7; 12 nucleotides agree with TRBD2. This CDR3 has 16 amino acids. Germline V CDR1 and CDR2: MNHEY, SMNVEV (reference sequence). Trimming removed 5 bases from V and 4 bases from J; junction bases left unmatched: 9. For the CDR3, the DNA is TGTGCCAGCAGTCTTCTAGCGGGAGGGCCCTTATACGAGCAGTACTTC. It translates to CASSLLAGGPLYEQYF.

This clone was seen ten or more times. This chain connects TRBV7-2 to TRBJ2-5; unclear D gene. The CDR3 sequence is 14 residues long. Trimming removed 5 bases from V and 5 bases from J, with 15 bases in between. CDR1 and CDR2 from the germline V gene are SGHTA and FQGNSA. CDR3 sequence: CASSPPGARETQYF. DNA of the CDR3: TGTGCCAGCAGCCCCCCCGGAGCGCGGGAGACCCAGTACTTC.

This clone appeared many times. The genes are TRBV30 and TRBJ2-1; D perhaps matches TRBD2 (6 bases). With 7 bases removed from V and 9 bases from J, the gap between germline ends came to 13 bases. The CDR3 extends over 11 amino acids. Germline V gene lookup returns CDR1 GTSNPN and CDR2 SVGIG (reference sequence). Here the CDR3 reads CASGTSVEQFF. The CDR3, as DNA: TGTGCCTCCGGGACTTCGGTTGAGCAGTTCTTC.

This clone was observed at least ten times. CDR3 in DNA: TGTGCCAGCAGAGGGTGGGGACAGGCTAACACTGAAGCTTTCTTT. Its translation is CASRGWGQANTEAFF. The chain carries TRBV28 and TRBJ1-1, with TRBD1 identical over 8 bases. This CDR3 spans 15 amino acids. The V segment lost 6 bases and the J segment 2 bases; nucleotides outside the gene matches: 8. The V gene's germline CDR1 is MDHEN and CDR2 SYDVKM. The full variable domain, completed using reference TRBV28 and TRBJ1-1, is DVKVTQSSRYLVKRTGEKVFLECVQDMDHENMFWYRQDPGLGLRLIYFSYDVKMKEKGDIPEGYSVSREKKERFSLILESASTNQTSMYLCASRGWGQANTEAFFGQGTRLTVV.

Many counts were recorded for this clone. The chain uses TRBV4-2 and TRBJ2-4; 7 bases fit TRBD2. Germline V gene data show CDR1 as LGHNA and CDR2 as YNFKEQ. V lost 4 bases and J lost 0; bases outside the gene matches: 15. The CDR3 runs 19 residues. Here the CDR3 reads CASSPLWGRAKLAKNIQYF. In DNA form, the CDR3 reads TGTGCCAGCAGCCCACTTTGGGGGAGGGCAAAACTAGCCAAAAACATTCAGTACTTC.

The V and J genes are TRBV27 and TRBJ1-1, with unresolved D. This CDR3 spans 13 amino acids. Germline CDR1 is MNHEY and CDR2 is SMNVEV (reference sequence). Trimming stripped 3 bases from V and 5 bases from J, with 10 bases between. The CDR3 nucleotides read TGTGCCAGCAGTTTCCGTCCCTGGACTGAAGCTTTCTTT. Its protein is CASSFRPWTEAFF.

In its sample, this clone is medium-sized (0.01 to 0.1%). The CDR3 loop reads CASSQDPGNTGELFF. The CDR3 coding sequence is TGCGCCAGCAGCCAAGATCCCGGGAACACCGGGGAGCTGTTTTTT. V usage is TRBV4-3 and J usage is TRBJ2-2; D is unresolved. CDR1 and CDR2 from the germline V gene are LGHNA and YSLEER. Between the trimmed V and J ends, which lost 0 bases and 1 base, there was a span of 6 bases. This CDR3 has 15 residues.

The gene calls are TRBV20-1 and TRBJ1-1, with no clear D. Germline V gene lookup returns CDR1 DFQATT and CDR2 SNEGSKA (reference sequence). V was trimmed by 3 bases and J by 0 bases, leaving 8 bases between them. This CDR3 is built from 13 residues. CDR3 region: CSAREDLNTEAFF. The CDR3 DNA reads TGCAGTGCTAGGGAAGACCTGAACACTGAAGCTTTCTTT.

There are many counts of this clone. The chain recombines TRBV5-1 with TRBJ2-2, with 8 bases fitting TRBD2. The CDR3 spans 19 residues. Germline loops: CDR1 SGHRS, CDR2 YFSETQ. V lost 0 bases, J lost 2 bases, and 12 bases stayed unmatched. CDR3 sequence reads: CASSLAVGLVGGNTGELFF. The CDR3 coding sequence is TGCGCCAGCAGCTTGGCCGTGGGACTAGTGGGAGGAAACACCGGGGAGCTGTTTTTT.

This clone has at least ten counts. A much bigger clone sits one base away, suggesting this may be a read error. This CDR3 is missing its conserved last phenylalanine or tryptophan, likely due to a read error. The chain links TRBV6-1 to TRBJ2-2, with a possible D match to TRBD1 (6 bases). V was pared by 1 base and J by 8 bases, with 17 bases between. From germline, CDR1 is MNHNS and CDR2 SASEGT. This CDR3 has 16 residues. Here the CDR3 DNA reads TGTGCCAGCAGTGAAGAGACGATAGGCAGGGGAGGGGAGCTGTTTTCT. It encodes CASSEETIGRGGELFS.

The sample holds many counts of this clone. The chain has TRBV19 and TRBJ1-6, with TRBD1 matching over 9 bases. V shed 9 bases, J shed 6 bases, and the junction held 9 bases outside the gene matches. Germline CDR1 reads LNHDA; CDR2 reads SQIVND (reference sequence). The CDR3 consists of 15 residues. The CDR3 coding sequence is TGTGCCAGCCATGGATGGGGACAGGGTAATTCACCCCTCCACTTT. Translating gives CASHGWGQGNSPLHF.

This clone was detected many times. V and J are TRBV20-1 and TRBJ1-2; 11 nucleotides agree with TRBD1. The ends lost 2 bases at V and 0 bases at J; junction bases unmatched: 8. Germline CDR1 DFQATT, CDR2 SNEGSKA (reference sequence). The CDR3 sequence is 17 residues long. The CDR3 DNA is TGCAGTGCTAGACCGGACAGGGGGCAGGGGGCTAACTATGGCTACACCTTC. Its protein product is CSARPDRGQGANYGYTF.

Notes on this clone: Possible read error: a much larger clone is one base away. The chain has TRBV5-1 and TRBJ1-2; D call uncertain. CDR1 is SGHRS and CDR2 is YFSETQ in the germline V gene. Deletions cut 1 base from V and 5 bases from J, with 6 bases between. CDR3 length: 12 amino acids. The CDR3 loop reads CASSLTWYGYTF. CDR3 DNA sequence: TGCGCCAGCAGCTTGACGTGGTATGGCTACACCTTC.

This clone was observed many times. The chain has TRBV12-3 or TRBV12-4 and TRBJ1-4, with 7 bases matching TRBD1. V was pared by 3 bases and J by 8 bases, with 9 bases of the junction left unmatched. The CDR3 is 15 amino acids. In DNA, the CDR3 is TGTGCCAGCAGTTTTCATGCAGGGGGACGGGAAAAACTGTTTTTT. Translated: CASSFHAGGREKLFF.

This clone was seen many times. The chain's CDR3 is CASSWPERGLQETQYF. The CDR3 DNA follows: TGTGCCAGCAGCTGGCCTGAAAGAGGACTACAAGAGACCCAGTACTTC. This chain connects TRBV5-4 to TRBJ2-5; the D gene is possibly TRBD2 (6 bases). Germline V CDR1 and CDR2: SGHNT, YYREEE (reference sequence). V was trimmed by 3 bases and J by 2 bases, leaving 17 bases between them. This CDR3 has 16 amino acids.

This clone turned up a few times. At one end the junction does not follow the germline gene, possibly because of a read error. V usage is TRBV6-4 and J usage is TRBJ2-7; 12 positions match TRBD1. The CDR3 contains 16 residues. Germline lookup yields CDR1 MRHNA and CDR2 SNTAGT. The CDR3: CASIPFGGQGAYQQYF. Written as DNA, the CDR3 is TGTGCCAGCATCCCCTTCGGGGGACAGGGGGCCTACCAGCAGTACTTC.

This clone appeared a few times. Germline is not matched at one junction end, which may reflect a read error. CDR3 bases: TGTGCCAGCAGTTACTCTCCTTTACAGGGGTGGAGCACTGAATCTCTCTTT. This gives the protein CASSYSPLQGWSTESLF. The rearrangement links TRBV6-5 to TRBJ1-1; 7 positions match TRBD1. Germline assignment: CDR1 MNHEY and CDR2 SVGAGI. This CDR3 is 17 amino acids long.